These 6 T cell receptor beta chains came from one sample sequenced in a study of blood T cell repertoires in COVID-19. Sequenced by immunoSEQ multiplex PCR; TCRdb stores in-frame clones only, minus some. The table has roughly 190,000 clones, 94% seen once. What was sequenced was peripheral blood. All receptors derive from a man aged 25 to 40 with COVID-19, enrolled during active disease.

V and J are TRBV5-1 and TRBJ2-5; the D gene is possibly TRBD1 (6 bases). Germline V lookup: CDR1 SGHRS, CDR2 YFSETQ. V was clipped by 3 bases and J by 3 bases, with 12 bases between them. This CDR3 is 14 amino acids long. The CDR3: CASSSGTPEETQYF. The DNA for the CDR3 is TGCGCCAGCAGCTCCGGGACACCTGAAGAGACCCAGTACTTC.

The CDR3 reads CASSEDRDTEAFF. In DNA form, the CDR3 reads TGTGCCAGCAGCGAGGACAGGGACACTGAAGCTTTCTTT. The chain employs TRBV14 and TRBJ1-1; 8 nucleotides match TRBD1. V lost 5 bases and J lost 3; bases outside the gene matches: 2. CDR1 and CDR2 from the germline V gene are SGHDN and FVKESK. The length of the CDR3 is 13 residues.

The J gene is TRBJ2-7, the V gene TRBV11-2; 7 positions match TRBD1. The CDR3 contains 15 residues. J lost 4 bases, V lost 5 bases, and 11 bases had no gene match. CDR1 and CDR2 from the germline V gene are SGHAT and FQNNGV. The CDR3 DNA reads as TGTGCCAGCAGCCTCGGGACAGACCGAGAGTACGAGCAGTACTTC. This gives the protein CASSLGTDREYEQYF.

J is TRBJ2-7 and V is TRBV21-1; the table's D call, TRBD1, was not checked against the DNA. TRBV21-1 is reported as a pseudogene. The length of the CDR3 is 8 residues. CDR3 in amino acids: CATPLTDF. The DNA of the CDR3 is TGTGCCACCCCATTAACAGACTTC.

The chain employs TRBV6-1 and TRBJ1-1; D is unclear. Trimming stripped 1 base from V and 1 base from J, with 10 bases between. The CDR3 contains 15 residues. Germline loops: CDR1 MNHNS, CDR2 SASEGT. CDR3 in DNA: TGTGCCAGCAGTGAAGACCGCGCATGGAACACTGAAGCTTTCTTT. This sequence encodes CASSEDRAWNTEAFF.

The chain has TRBV10-3 and TRBJ1-1; 8 bases are a match to TRBD1. The CDR3 consists of 15 residues. Trimming removed 10 bases from V and 3 bases from J; junction bases left unmatched: 13. Looked up from germline, CDR1 is ENHRY and CDR2 is SYGVKD. CDR3 coding DNA: TGTGCCACCTTACGACAGGGGAGAGGGTACACTGAAGCTTTCTTT. Amino acids: CATLRQGRGYTEAFF.